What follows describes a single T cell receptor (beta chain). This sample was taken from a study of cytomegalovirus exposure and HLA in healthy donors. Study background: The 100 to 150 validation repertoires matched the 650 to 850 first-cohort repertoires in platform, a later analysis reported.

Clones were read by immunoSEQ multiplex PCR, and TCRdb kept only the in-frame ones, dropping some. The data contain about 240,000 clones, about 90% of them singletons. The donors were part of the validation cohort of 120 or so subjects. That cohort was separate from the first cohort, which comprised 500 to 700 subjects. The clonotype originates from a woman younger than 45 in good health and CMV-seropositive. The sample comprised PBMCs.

Here the CDR3 DNA reads TGTGCCAGTAGTTATACAGGTGGGTCCTACGAGCAGTACTTC. Protein product: CASSYTGGSYEQYF. The rearrangement uses TRBV19 and TRBJ2-7; tentative D call: TRBD1 (5 bases). This CDR3 is 14 amino acids long. CDR1 and CDR2 (germline): LNHDA, SQIVND (reference sequence). The V end lost 5 bases, the J end lost 1 base, and 12 bases lay between the germline ends.